These 19 T cell receptor beta chains were all obtained from the same sample, sequenced in a study of pediatric ulcerative colitis. TCRdb's table, derived via immunoSEQ multiplex PCR, lists solely in-frame clones and lacks some. The data show some 60,000 clones, 75% to 85% seen once. Sequences were obtained from blood. Receptors were obtained from a boy younger than 18 with moderate ulcerative colitis.

The chain uses TRBV30 and TRBJ2-7, with 7 bases lining up with TRBD1. Germline V lookup: CDR1 GTSNPN, CDR2 SVGIG (reference sequence). The ends lost 5 bases at V and 5 bases at J; junction bases unmatched: 12. The CDR3 totals 14 residues. CDR3 in DNA: TGTGCCTGGGAATCGACAGGGAACGTCGACGAGCAGTACTTC. Protein sequence: CAWESTGNVDEQYF.

The chain combines TRBV9 with TRBJ2-5; either TRBD1 or TRBD2 may fit D (7 bases each). The CDR3 has 16 amino acids. Between the trimmed V and J ends, which lost 0 bases and 4 bases, there was a span of 16 bases. CDR1 SGDLS and CDR2 YYNGEE come from the germline V gene. The CDR3, as DNA: TGTGCCAGCAGCGTAGGGTTTCTCAGGGGGGGAGAGACCCAGTACTTC. Translated, it gives CASSVGFLRGGETQYF.

This clone appeared once. The rearrangement uses TRBV20-1 and TRBJ2-7; no definite D call. V lost 7 bases to trimming and J lost 7 bases, with 14 bases between them. Per germline, CDR1 DFQATT and CDR2 SNEGSKA (reference sequence). The length of the CDR3 is 11 residues. The CDR3: CSVRPAREQYF. CDR3 DNA sequence: TGCAGTGTCCGTCCAGCCAGGGAGCAGTACTTC.

V and J are TRBV5-1 and TRBJ2-1, with 8 bases lining up with TRBD2. CDR1 is SGHRS, CDR2 YFSETQ, per germline. This CDR3 region has 16 residues. V lost 4 bases to trimming and J lost 4 bases; unmatched junction nucleotides: 10. The CDR3 is CASSLPMGGGYNEQFF. The DNA for the CDR3 is TGCGCCAGCAGCCTCCCGATGGGCGGGGGGTACAATGAGCAGTTCTTC.

The chain has TRBV27 and TRBJ1-1; 9 nucleotides align to TRBD1. The CDR3 contains 15 residues. In germline, CDR1 is MNHEY, CDR2 SMNVEV (reference sequence). Trimming removed 2 bases from V and 2 bases from J; junction bases left unmatched: 3. The CDR3 protein is CASSLQTGGNTEAFF. In DNA form, the CDR3 reads TGTGCCAGCAGTTTACAGACAGGGGGAAACACTGAAGCTTTCTTT.

In the case of this clone: The sample has other DNA sequences that encode this CDR3 too. The rearrangement uses TRBV19 and TRBJ1-1; 7 nucleotides agree with TRBD1. With 4 bases clipped from V and 5 bases from J, the junction kept 7 bases outside the gene matches. Germline CDR1 reads LNHDA; CDR2 reads SQIVND (reference sequence). This CDR3 is built from 14 residues. The CDR3 sequence: CASSSGRGGTEAFF. As DNA, the CDR3 is TGTGCCAGTAGTAGCGGCAGGGGGGGGACTGAAGCTTTCTTT.

The CDR3 sequence is CASSARVNYGYTF. The CDR3 DNA follows: TGTGCCAGCAGTGCGAGGGTTAACTATGGCTACACCTTC. V usage is TRBV2 and J usage is TRBJ1-2; D ambiguous. V was clipped by 4 bases and J by 1 base, with 7 bases between them. Germline V CDR1 and CDR2: SNHLY, FYNNEI. CDR3 length: 13 amino acids.

The chain is built from TRBV15 and TRBJ1-5; D might be TRBD1 (5 bases). The CDR3 spans 15 residues. From germline, CDR1 is LNHNV and CDR2 YYDKDF (reference sequence). The ends were cut back, 1 base at V and 7 bases at J, with 14 bases in the middle. The CDR3 is CATSRGQTGGQPQHF. CDR3 bases: TGTGCCACCAGCAGAGGTCAAACAGGTGGGCAGCCCCAGCATTTT.

The V and J genes are TRBV7-3 and TRBJ2-1; D not certain. Looked up from germline, CDR1 is SGHTA and CDR2 is FQGTGA. The CDR3 has 14 residues. V lost 0 bases and J lost 8, with 11 bases in between. In DNA, the CDR3 is TGTGCCAGCAGCTTAACGTCCCGGGTCCATGAGCAGTTCTTC. Translating it yields CASSLTSRVHEQFF.

The J gene is TRBJ2-7, the V gene TRBV5-4; D might be TRBD1 (6 bases). Germline V lookup: CDR1 SGHNT, CDR2 YYREEE (reference sequence). The CDR3 runs to 13 residues. V was shortened by 7 bases and J by 6 bases, with 17 bases between the two germline ends. The CDR3 is CASGATGKGEQYF. As DNA, the CDR3 is TGTGCCAGCGGAGCTACAGGGAAGGGCGAGCAGTACTTC.

V and J are TRBV18 and TRBJ2-5; 9 bases align to TRBD1. This CDR3 contains 14 residues. V shed 3 bases and J 1 base; nucleotides not matched to a gene: 0. Germline-derived CDR1 and CDR2 are KGHSH and LQKENI. DNA of the CDR3: TGTGCCAGCTCACCGACAGGGGGCCAAGAGACCCAGTACTTC. This translates into CASSPTGGQETQYF.

This clone has just a few counts. J is TRBJ1-1 and V is TRBV20-1; tentative D call: TRBD1 (6 bases). Germline V CDR1 and CDR2: DFQATT, SNEGSKA (reference sequence). Trimming removed 3 bases from V and 12 bases from J, with 14 bases in between. CDR3 length equals 11 residues. CDR3 nucleotides: TGCAGTGCTAGCATCCCGCAGGGGTCTTTCTTT. It translates to CSASIPQGSFF.

The chain employs TRBV4-1 and TRBJ2-7, with 7 bases fitting TRBD1. Per germline, CDR1 MGHRA and CDR2 YSYEKL. The CDR3 is 16 amino acids. J was trimmed by 4 bases and V by 1 base; bases with no gene match: 10. CDR3 amino acids: CASSQVLRQGPYEQYF. For the CDR3, the DNA is TGCGCCAGCAGCCAAGTTCTTCGACAGGGACCTTACGAGCAGTACTTC.

This clone occurred a few times. V is TRBV5-1 and J is TRBJ2-7; no clear D. This CDR3 is 14 amino acids long. Germline values: CDR1 SGHRS, CDR2 YFSETQ. V was shortened by 0 bases and J by 4 bases, with 11 bases between the two germline ends. Written as DNA, the CDR3 is TGCGCCAGCAGCTTGGGACCCGATGCATACGAGCAGTACTTC. This codes for CASSLGPDAYEQYF.

CDR3 bases: TGCGCCAGCAGCCAAGGTAGCCCGAGGTATGGCTACACCTTC. It translates to CASSQGSPRYGYTF. V is TRBV4-1 and J is TRBJ1-2; D ambiguous. Trimming took off 1 base at V and 5 bases at J, with 11 bases between the two ends. The CDR3 length is 14 residues. CDR1 MGHRA and CDR2 YSYEKL come from the germline V gene.

The V call is TRBV4-1, the J call TRBJ1-5; D perhaps matches TRBD1 (5 bases). Trimming stripped 1 base from V and 3 bases from J, with 13 bases between. The germline gives CDR1 MGHRA, CDR2 YSYEKL. The CDR3 length is 16 residues. In DNA form, the CDR3 reads TGCGCCAGCAGCCAAGGATCAGGGTCCCCCAATCAGCCCCAGCATTTT. Translated, it gives CASSQGSGSPNQPQHF.

This sequence joins TRBV6-1 and TRBJ2-5; TRBD2 aligns across 10 bases. The V gene's germline CDR1 is MNHNS and CDR2 SASEGT. V shed 4 bases, J shed 5 bases, and the junction held 4 bases outside the gene matches. This CDR3 region has 14 residues. The CDR3 sequence is CASSAAGGGETQYF. CDR3 coding DNA: TGTGCCAGCAGTGCAGCGGGAGGGGGGGAGACCCAGTACTTC.

Only a few counts were recorded for this clone. The chain recombines TRBV7-8 with TRBJ1-1; D is ambiguous. Germline loops: CDR1 SGHVS, CDR2 FQNEAQ. The CDR3 sequence is 15 residues long. V was pared by 7 bases and J by 3 bases, with 18 bases between. CDR3 DNA sequence: TGTGCCAGCACCATCCGGGAGGATTCGGACACTGAAGCTTTCTTT. Amino acid sequence: CASTIREDSDTEAFF.

This clone was picked up a small number of times. CDR3 coding DNA: TGTGCCACCGGCCAGCCCCAGCATTTT. Translated, it gives CATGQPQHF. The chain recombines TRBV15 with TRBJ1-5; D is uncertain. There are 9 residues in the CDR3. The germline V gene encodes CDR1 LNHNV and CDR2 YYDKDF (reference sequence). V gave up 8 bases and J gave up 7 bases, with 3 bases separating them. Using reference TRBV15 and TRBJ1-5 for the parts outside the CDR3, the full variable domain is DAMVIQNPRYQVTQFGKPVTLSCSQTLNHNVMYWYQQKSSQAPKLLFHYYDKDFNNEADTPDNFQSRRPNTSFCFLDIRSPGLGDTAMYLCATGQPQHFGDGTRLSIL.